The rows below give T cell receptor beta chains drawn from one sample of a study of cytomegalovirus exposure and HLA in healthy donors. TCRdb's table, derived via immunoSEQ multiplex PCR, lists solely in-frame clones and lacks some. The sample shows some 140,000 clones, around three quarters of them seen only once. The sequenced sample was PBMCs. These receptors all stem from a man aged 30 to 39 in good health. CDR3s include the opening cysteine and the closing phenylalanine or tryptophan. A D gene is named only where the DNA matches it firmly.

V gene: TRBV2; D gene: TRBD2; CDR3 protein: CASNGGFETQYF
V gene: TRBV18; D gene: -; CDR3 protein: CASSSSANYEQYF
V gene: TRBV30; D gene: -; CDR3 protein: CAWSVKGSYEQYF
V gene: TRBV28; D gene: TRBD1; CDR3 protein: CASSFRGQGLGETQYF
V gene: TRBV30; D gene: TRBD2; CDR3 protein: CAWLGAGGRMEQFF
V gene: TRBV27; D gene: TRBD2; CDR3 protein: CASSFGGNEQFF
V gene: TRBV7-3; D gene: -; CDR3 protein: CASSPGLASTYEQYF
V gene: TRBV19; D gene: TRBD2; CDR3 protein: CASSKYEGTSGFHDEQFF
V gene: TRBV6-6; D gene: -; CDR3 protein: CASMGPPNNEQFF
V gene: TRBV18; D gene: -; CDR3 protein: CASSPLGPRQLSSYEQYF
V gene: TRBV11-3; D gene: -; CDR3 protein: CASSLVTAPGNTIYF
V gene: TRBV11-3; D gene: TRBD1; CDR3 protein: CASSLAGGVHVEQYF
V gene: TRBV5-4; D gene: TRBD2; CDR3 protein: CASSSLAVNTGELFF
V gene: TRBV5-1; D gene: TRBD1; CDR3 protein: CASSRGVRTGDLREQFF
V gene: TRBV5-1; D gene: -; CDR3 protein: CASSLVGNQPQHF
V gene: TRBV4-1; D gene: -; CDR3 protein: CASSQDGGGFTEAFF
V gene: TRBV9; D gene: TRBD2; CDR3 protein: CASSGSGREADTQYF
V gene: TRBV10-3; D gene: TRBD1; CDR3 protein: CAIRESGTGTSQPQHF
V gene: TRBV7-9; D gene: TRBD2; CDR3 protein: CASSFERGDPQYF
V gene: TRBV19; D gene: -; CDR3 protein: CASTPGGRGYGQPQHF
V gene: TRBV18; D gene: TRBD1; CDR3 protein: CASSPPTGGNTGELFF
V gene: TRBV7-9; D gene: TRBD2; CDR3 protein: CASSSSGSAGDEQFF
V gene: TRBV7-9; D gene: -; CDR3 protein: CSSSPGAGVEKLFF
V gene: TRBV2; D gene: -; CDR3 protein: CASVRVPNQPQHF
V gene: TRBV7-3; D gene: -; CDR3 protein: CASDQVHGTYEQYF
V gene: TRBV28; D gene: TRBD1; CDR3 protein: CASSSGQQETQYF
V gene: TRBV5-1; D gene: TRBD1; CDR3 protein: CASSLAQGAGGYTF
V gene: TRBV5-6; D gene: TRBD1; CDR3 protein: CASSPTGAAIYEQYF
V gene: TRBV9; D gene: TRBD2; CDR3 protein: CASSATSGSYNEQFF
V gene: TRBV19; D gene: -; CDR3 protein: CASSIGVGADNQPQHF
V gene: TRBV6-6; D gene: -; CDR3 protein: CASSSQGDTQYF
V gene: TRBV9; D gene: TRBD2; CDR3 protein: CASSVGPGAGGRSSYEQYF
V gene: TRBV9; D gene: -; CDR3 protein: CASSPGSEQYF
V gene: TRBV27; D gene: TRBD2; CDR3 protein: CASRVAGGPRAFF
V gene: TRBV11-2; D gene: -; CDR3 protein: CASSLTSGGNNEQFF
V gene: TRBV4-1; D gene: TRBD1; CDR3 protein: CASSHGTGDPQETQYF
V gene: TRBV6-6; D gene: -; CDR3 protein: CASRRRGSKQFF
V gene: TRBV30; D gene: -; CDR3 protein: CAWSVRGRLFF
V gene: TRBV5-4; D gene: TRBD2; CDR3 protein: CASSGRGGRSNEQFF
V gene: TRBV11-3; D gene: -; CDR3 protein: CASSRQPGDTEAFF
V gene: TRBV4-1; D gene: -; CDR3 protein: CASSQDMGGGGYEQYF
V gene: TRBV7-2; D gene: -; CDR3 protein: CASSKDSTSTDTQYF
V gene: TRBV27; D gene: TRBD1; CDR3 protein: CASSLRTGNEQYF
V gene: TRBV27; D gene: TRBD1; CDR3 protein: CASSPTDRATTQQYF
V gene: TRBV29-1; D gene: -; CDR3 protein: CSVERSGELFF
V gene: TRBV5-1; D gene: -; CDR3 protein: CASSKTPEETQYF
V gene: TRBV7-9; D gene: -; CDR3 protein: CSSSWDNYGYTF
V gene: TRBV4-3; D gene: -; CDR3 protein: CASSPRSGDEQFF
V gene: TRBV6-1; D gene: TRBD2; CDR3 protein: CASSDRLAGVPGANVLTF
V gene: TRBV11-3; D gene: -; CDR3 protein: CASSTQQKTNTEAFF
V gene: TRBV2; D gene: TRBD2; CDR3 protein: CASSEAAGGPYEQYF
V gene: TRBV7-2; D gene: -; CDR3 protein: CASSSMDSEKLFF
V gene: TRBV11-2; D gene: -; CDR3 protein: CASSTTGPDQPQHF
V gene: TRBV7-8; D gene: TRBD1; CDR3 protein: CASSSDRGREQYF